Following are 3 T cell receptor beta chains from one sample sequenced in a study of neurological immune-mediated disorders. A single record per CDR3 protein comes from TCRdb applying MiXCR to the 5' RACE reads. This sample has 87,000 or so distinct CDR3 sequences; roughly 3.2% occur once, and the top ten carry about 3%. Input material: PBMCs. The receptors come from a woman in her forties or fifties with multiple sclerosis.

This clonotype was counted only a few times. A clone one base away is much larger, so this may be a read error. The chain uses TRBV10-3 and TRBJ1-5, with D perhaps matching TRBD1 (6 bases). This CDR3 is built from 15 residues. CDR1 ENHRY and CDR2 SYGVKD come from the germline V gene. V was shortened by 7 bases and J by 1 base, with 14 bases between the two germline ends. The CDR3 DNA sequence: TGTGCCATCAAAGTCGGGACAACGAGCAATCAGCCCCAGCATTTT. The encoded protein is CAIKVGTTSNQPQHF.

This clonotype was detected ten times or more. The CDR3 bases are TGCGCCAGCAGTGGACAGAAAGCGTTCTACGAGCAGTACTTC. This sequence encodes CASSGQKAFYEQYF. This chain uses TRBV5-1 with TRBJ2-7, with D possibly TRBD1 on 6 matching bases. The CDR3 sequence is 14 residues long. V was pared by 5 bases and J by 3 bases, with 15 bases between. Germline V CDR1 and CDR2: SGHRS, YFSETQ.

This clonotype was seen ten or more times. The chain combines TRBV7-9 with TRBJ1-1, with a tentative D call TRBD1 (5 bases). The CDR3 covers 13 residues. CDR1 is SEHNR, CDR2 FQNEAQ, per germline (reference sequence). V gave up 5 bases and J gave up 8 bases, with 15 bases separating them. CDR3 DNA sequence: TGTGCCAGCAGCCTGGCCGGTGACAGCGAAGCTTTCTTT. Translating gives CASSLAGDSEAFF.